This T cell receptor (beta chain) came from a study of technical replicates of blood from four donors. The repertoire was sequenced with immunoSEQ multiplex PCR; TCRdb's copy has only in-frame clones and lacks some. This table holds roughly 62,000 clones, about nine tenths found once. The V end was cut by 5 bases, the J end by 3 bases, with 10 bases between. Germline V CDR1 and CDR2: SGHTA, FQGNSA. This CDR3 is 13 amino acids long. The sequenced sample was PBMCs. This rearrangement joins TRBV7-2 to TRBJ1-2; maybe TRBD1 (5 bases). This clonotype originated in a human donor in good health. Some clones in this sample may be carry-over from other donors' samples. The CDR3 is CASSRQMDYGYTF. CDR3 DNA: TGTGCCAGCAGCCGACAGATGGACTATGGCTACACCTTC.